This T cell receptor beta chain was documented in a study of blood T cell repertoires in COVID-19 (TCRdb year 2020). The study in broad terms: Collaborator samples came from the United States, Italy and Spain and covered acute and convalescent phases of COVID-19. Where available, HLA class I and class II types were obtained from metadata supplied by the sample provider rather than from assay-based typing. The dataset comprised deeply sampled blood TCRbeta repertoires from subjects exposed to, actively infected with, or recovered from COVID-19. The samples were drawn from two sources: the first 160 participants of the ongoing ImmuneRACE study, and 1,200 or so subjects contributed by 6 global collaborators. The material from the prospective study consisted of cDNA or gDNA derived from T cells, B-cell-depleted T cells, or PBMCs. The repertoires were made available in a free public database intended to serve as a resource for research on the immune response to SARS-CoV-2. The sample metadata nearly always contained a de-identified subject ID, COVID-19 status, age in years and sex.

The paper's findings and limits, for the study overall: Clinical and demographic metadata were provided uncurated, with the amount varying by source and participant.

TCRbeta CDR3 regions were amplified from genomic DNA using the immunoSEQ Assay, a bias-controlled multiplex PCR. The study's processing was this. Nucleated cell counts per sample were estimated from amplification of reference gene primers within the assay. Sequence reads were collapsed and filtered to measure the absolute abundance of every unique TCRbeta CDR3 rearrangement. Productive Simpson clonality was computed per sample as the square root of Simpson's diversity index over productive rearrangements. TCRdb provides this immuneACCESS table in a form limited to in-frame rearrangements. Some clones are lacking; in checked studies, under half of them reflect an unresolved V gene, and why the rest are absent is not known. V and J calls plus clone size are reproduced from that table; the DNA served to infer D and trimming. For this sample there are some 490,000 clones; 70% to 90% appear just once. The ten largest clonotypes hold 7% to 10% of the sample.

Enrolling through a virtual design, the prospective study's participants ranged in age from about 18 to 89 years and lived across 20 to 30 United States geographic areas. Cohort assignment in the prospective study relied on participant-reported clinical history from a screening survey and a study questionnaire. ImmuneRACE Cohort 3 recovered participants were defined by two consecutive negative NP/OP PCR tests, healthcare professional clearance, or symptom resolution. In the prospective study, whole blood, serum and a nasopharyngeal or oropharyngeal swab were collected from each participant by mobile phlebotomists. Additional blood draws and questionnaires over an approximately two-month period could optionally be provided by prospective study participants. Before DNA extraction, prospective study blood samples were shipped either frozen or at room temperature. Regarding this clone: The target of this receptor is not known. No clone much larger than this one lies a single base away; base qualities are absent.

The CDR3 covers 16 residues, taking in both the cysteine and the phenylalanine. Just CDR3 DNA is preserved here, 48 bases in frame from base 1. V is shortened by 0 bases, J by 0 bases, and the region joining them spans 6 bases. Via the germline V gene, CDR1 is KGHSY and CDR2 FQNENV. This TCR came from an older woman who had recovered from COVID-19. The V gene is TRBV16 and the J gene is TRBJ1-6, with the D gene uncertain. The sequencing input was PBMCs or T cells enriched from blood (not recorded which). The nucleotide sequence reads TGTGCCAGCAGCCAATCCGGGAGCTCCTATAATTCACCCCTCCACTTT. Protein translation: CASSQSGSSYNSPLHF.